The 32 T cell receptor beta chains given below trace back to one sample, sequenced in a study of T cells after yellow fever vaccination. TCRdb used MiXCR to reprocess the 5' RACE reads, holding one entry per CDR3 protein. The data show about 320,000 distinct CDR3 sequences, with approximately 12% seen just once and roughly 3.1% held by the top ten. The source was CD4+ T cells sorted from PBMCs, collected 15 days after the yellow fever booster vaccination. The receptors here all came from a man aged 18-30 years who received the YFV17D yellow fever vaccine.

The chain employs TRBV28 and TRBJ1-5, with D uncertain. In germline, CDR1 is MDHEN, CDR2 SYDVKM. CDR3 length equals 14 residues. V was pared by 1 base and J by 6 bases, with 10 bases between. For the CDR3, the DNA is TGTGCCAGCAGTTTATCTCCCTCCAGTCAGCCCCAGCATTTT. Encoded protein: CASSLSPSSQPQHF.

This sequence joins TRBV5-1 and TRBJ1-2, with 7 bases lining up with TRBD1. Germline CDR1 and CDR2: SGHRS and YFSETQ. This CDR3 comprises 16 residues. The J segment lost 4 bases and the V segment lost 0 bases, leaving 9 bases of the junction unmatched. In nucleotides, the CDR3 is TGCGCCAGCAGCTTGGGACAGGGTTCCCTCGGCTATGGCTACACCTTC. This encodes CASSLGQGSLGYGYTF.

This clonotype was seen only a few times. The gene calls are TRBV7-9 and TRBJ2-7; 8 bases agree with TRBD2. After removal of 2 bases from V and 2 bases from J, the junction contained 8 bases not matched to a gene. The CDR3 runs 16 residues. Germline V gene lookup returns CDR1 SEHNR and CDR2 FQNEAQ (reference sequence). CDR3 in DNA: TGTGCCAGCAGCTTAAGGGGCGGAGCGGGGGCCTACGAGCAGTACGTC. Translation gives CASSLRGGAGAYEQYV.

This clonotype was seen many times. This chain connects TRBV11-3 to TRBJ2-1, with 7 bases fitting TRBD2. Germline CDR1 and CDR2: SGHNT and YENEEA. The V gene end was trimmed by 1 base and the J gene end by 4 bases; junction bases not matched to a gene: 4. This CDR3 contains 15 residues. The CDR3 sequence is CASSLVGGGYNEQFF. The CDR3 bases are TGTGCCAGCAGCTTAGTCGGGGGAGGGTACAATGAGCAGTTCTTC.

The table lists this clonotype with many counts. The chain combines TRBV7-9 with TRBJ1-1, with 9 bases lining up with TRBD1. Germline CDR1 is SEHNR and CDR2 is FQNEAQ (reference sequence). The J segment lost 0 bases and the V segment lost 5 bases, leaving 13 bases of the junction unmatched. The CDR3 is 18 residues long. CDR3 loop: CASSPRSGTGYMNTEAFF. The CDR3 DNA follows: TGTGCCAGCAGCCCGAGGTCCGGGACAGGGTACATGAACACTGAAGCTTTCTTT.

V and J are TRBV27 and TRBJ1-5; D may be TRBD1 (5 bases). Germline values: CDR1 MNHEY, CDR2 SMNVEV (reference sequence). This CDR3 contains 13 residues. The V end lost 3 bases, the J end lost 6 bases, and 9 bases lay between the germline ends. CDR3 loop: CASSLPGTQPQHF. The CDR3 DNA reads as TGTGCCAGCAGTTTGCCGGGGACTCAGCCCCAGCATTTT.

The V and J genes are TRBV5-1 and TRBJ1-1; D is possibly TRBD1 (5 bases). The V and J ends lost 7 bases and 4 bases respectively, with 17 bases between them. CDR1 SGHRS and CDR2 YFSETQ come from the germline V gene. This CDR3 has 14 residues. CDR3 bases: TGCGCCAGCGTGGAGGGGCCCTGGAGCACTGAAGCTTTCTTT. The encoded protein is CASVEGPWSTEAFF. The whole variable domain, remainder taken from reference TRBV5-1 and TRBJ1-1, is KAGVTQTPRYLIKTRGQQVTLSCSPISGHRSVSWYQQTPGQGLQFLFEYFSETQRNKGNFPGRFSGRQFSNSRSEMNVSTLELGDSALYLCASVEGPWSTEAFFGQGTRLTVV.

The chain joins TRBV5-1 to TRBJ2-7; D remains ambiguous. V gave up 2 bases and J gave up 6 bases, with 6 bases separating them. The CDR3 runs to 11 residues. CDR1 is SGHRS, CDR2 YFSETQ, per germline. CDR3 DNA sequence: TGCGCCAGCAGCTTCCACTTCGAGCAGTACTTC. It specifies CASSFHFEQYF. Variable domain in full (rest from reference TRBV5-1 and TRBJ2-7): KAGVTQTPRYLIKTRGQQVTLSCSPISGHRSVSWYQQTPGQGLQFLFEYFSETQRNKGNFPGRFSGRQFSNSRSEMNVSTLELGDSALYLCASSFHFEQYFGPGTRLTVT.

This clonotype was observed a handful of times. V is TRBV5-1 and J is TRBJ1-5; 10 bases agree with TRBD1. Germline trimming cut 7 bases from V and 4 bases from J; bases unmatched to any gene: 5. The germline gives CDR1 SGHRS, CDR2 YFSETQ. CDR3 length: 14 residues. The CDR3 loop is CASYGGQGNQPQHF. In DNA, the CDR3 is TGCGCCAGCTACGGGGGACAGGGGAATCAGCCCCAGCATTTT.

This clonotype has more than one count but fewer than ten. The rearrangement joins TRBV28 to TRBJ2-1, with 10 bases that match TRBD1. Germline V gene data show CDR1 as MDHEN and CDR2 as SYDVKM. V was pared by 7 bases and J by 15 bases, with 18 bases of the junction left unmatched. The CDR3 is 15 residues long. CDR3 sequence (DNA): TGTGCCAGCATCGGATGGGAGACAGGGGGCTTTCAGGGGTTCTTC. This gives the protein CASIGWETGGFQGFF. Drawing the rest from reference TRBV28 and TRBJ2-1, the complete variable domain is DVKVTQSSRYLVKRTGEKVFLECVQDMDHENMFWYRQDPGLGLRLIYFSYDVKMKEKGDIPEGYSVSREKKERFSLILESASTNQTSMYLCASIGWETGGFQGFFGPGTRLTVL.

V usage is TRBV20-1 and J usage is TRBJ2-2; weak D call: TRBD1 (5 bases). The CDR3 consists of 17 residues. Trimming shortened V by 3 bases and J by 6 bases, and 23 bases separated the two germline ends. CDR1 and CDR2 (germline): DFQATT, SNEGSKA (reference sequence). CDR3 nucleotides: TGCAGTGCTAGCTTACCCCTGACAGCACAAGGGGCCGGGGAGCTGTTTTTT. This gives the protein CSASLPLTAQGAGELFF.

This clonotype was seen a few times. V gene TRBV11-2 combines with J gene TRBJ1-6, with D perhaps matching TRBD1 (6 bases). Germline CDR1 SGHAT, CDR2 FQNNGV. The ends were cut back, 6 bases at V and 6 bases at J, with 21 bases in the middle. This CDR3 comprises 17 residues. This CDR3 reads CASSFPRGRFGNSPLHF. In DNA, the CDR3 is TGTGCCAGCAGTTTCCCCCGGGGGCGGTTCGGTAATTCACCCCTCCACTTT.

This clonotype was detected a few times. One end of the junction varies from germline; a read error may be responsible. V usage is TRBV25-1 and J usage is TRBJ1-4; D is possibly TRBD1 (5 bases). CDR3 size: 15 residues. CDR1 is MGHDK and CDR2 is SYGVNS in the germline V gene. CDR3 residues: CASGDSGLWNEKLFF. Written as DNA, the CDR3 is TGTGCCAGCGGTGATTCGGGGCTATGGAATGAAAAACTGTTTTTT.

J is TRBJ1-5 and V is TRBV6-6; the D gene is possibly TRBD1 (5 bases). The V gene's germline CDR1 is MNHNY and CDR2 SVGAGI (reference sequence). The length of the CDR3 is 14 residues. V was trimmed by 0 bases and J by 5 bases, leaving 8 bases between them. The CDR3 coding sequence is TGTGCCAGCAGTTACTCGGACATTTATCAGCCCCAGCATTTT. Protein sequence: CASSYSDIYQPQHF.

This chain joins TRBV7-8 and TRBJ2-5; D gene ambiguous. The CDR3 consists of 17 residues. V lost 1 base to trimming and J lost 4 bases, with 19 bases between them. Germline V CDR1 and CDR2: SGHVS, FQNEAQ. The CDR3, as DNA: TGTGCCAGCAGCTTAGGGCGTGGTAGGTTAGGATCAGAGACCCAGTACTTC. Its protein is CASSLGRGRLGSETQYF.

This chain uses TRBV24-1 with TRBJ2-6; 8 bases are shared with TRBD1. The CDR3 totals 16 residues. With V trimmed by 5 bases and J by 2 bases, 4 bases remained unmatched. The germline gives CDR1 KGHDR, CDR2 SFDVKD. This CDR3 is CATSGTGITGANVLTF. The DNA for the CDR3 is TGTGCCACCAGTGGGACAGGGATTACTGGGGCCAACGTCCTGACTTTC.

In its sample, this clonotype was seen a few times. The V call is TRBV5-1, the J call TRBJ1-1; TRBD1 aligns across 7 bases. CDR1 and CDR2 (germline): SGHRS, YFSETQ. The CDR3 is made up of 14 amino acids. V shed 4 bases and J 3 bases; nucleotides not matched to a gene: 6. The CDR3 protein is CASSSQGGHTEAFF. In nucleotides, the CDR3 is TGCGCCAGCAGCAGCCAGGGGGGACACACTGAAGCTTTCTTT.

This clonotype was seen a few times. The CDR3 bases are TGTGCCAGCAGTTTAAACAGGGTGAATGGCTACACCTTC. Protein: CASSLNRVNGYTF. The V call is TRBV12-3 or TRBV12-4, the J call TRBJ1-2; D might be TRBD1 (6 bases). V shed 2 bases and J shed 6 bases, with 10 bases lying between them. This CDR3 is built from 13 residues.

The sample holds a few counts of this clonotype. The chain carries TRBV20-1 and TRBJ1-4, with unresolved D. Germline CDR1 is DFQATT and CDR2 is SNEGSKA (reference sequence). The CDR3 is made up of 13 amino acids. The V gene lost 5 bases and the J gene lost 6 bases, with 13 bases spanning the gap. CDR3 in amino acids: CSAPRKTDEKLFF. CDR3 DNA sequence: TGCAGTGCTCCCCGGAAGACGGATGAAAAACTGTTTTTT.

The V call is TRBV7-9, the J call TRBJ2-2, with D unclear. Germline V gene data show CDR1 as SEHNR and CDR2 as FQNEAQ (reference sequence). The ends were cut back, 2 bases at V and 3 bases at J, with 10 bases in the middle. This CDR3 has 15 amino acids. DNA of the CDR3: TGTGCCAGCAGCTTATCCACTATAGACACCGGGGAGCTGTTTTTT. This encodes CASSLSTIDTGELFF.

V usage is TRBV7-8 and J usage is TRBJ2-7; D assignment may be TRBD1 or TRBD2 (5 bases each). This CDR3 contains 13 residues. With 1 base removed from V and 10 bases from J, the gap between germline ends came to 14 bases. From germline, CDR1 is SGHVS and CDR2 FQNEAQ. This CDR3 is CASSLDQVRGQYF. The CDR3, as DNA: TGTGCCAGCAGCTTAGATCAGGTTCGGGGCCAGTACTTC.

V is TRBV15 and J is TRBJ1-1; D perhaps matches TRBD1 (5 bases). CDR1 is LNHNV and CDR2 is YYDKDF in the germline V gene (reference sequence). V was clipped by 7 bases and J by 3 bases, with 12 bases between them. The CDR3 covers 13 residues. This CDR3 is CATKEGIDTEAFF. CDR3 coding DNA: TGTGCCACCAAGGAGGGGATCGACACTGAAGCTTTCTTT.

The CDR3 DNA follows: TGTGCCAGCAGAAGTTCGGGACAAAATGGCTACACCTTC. Amino acids: CASRSSGQNGYTF. J is TRBJ1-2 and V is TRBV2, with D maybe TRBD1 (6 bases). The CDR3 spans 13 residues. V lost 6 bases, J lost 6 bases, and 14 bases lay in between. In germline, CDR1 is SNHLY, CDR2 FYNNEI.

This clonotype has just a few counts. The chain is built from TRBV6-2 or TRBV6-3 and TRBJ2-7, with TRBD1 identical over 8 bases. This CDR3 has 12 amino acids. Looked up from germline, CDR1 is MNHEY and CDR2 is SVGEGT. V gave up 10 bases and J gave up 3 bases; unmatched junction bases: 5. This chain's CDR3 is CAKGTGGYEQYF. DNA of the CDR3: TGTGCCAAGGGGACAGGAGGCTACGAGCAGTACTTC.

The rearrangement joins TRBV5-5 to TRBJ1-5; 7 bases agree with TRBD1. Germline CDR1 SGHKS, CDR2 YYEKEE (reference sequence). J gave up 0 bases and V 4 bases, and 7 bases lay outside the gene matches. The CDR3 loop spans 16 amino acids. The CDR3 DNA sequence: TGTGCCAGCAGCCGGACGACAGGGTATAGCAATCAGCCCCAGCATTTT. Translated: CASSRTTGYSNQPQHF.

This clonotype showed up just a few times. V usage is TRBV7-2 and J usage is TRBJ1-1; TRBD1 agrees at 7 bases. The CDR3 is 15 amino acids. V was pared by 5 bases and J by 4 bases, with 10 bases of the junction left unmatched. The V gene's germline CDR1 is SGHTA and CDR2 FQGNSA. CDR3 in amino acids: CASSPDRVVRTEAFF. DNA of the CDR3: TGTGCCAGCAGCCCCGACAGGGTGGTTCGCACTGAAGCTTTCTTT.

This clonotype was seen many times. Written as DNA, the CDR3 is TGTGCCAGCAGACGGGGACTAAATGAAAAACTGTTTTTT. Residues: CASRRGLNEKLFF. This chain joins TRBV4-2 and TRBJ1-4, with D tentatively TRBD1 (5 bases). The CDR3 loop spans 13 amino acids. Germline V CDR1 and CDR2: LGHNA, YNFKEQ. Trimming removed 6 bases at V and 5 bases at J, with 10 bases between.

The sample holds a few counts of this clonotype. Written as DNA, the CDR3 is TGTGCCAGCAGCCAGGTCAGGGGAGCCGGGGAGCTGTTTTTT. It yields the protein CASSQVRGAGELFF. The V gene is TRBV11-2, the J gene TRBJ2-2, with D perhaps TRBD1 (6 bases). This CDR3 spans 14 amino acids. V lost 5 bases to trimming and J lost 6 bases, with 13 bases between them. Germline V gene lookup returns CDR1 SGHAT and CDR2 FQNNGV.

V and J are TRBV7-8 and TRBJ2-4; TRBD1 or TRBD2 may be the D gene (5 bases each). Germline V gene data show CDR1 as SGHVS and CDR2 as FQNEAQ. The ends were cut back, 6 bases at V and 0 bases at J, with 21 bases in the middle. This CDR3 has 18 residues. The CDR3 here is CASRPVGGPRLAKNIQYF. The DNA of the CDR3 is TGTGCCAGCAGACCTGTTGGGGGACCGAGATTAGCCAAAAACATTCAGTACTTC.

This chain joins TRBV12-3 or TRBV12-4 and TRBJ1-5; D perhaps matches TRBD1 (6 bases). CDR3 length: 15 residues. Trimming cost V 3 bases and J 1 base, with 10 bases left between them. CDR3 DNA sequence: TGTGCCAGCAGTTTCGGGGGGCGCAGCAATCAGCCCCAGCATTTT. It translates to CASSFGGRSNQPQHF.

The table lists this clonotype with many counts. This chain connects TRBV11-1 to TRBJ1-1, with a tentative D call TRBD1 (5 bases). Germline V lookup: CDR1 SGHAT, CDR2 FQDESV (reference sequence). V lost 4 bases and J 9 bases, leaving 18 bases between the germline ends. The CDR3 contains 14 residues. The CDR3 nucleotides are TGTGCCAGCAGCTCATCGGGGACTGACTACAAAGCTTTCTTT. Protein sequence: CASSSSGTDYKAFF. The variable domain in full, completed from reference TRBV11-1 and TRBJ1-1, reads EAEVAQSPRYKITEKSQAVAFWCDPISGHATLYWYRQILGQGPELLVQFQDESVVDDSQLPKDRFSAERLKGVDSTLKIQPAELGDSAMYLCASSSSGTDYKAFFGQGTRLTVV.

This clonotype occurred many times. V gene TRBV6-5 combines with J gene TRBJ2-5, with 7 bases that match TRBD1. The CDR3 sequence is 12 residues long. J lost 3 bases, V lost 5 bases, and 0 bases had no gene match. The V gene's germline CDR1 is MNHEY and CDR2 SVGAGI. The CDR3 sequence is CASSQGEETQYF. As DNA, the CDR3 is TGTGCCAGCAGTCAGGGGGAAGAGACCCAGTACTTC.